Sequencing of this T cell receptor beta chain was carried out in a study of T-cell memory formation after mild COVID-19. The CDR3 runs to 15 residues. Trimming took 2 bases from V and 4 from J; bases not matched to a gene: 6. Germline V gives CDR1 DFQATT, CDR2 SNEGSKA (reference sequence). Sample barcodes and UMIs were carried by the TCR alpha and TCR beta cDNA libraries that 5'RACE generated with constant-segment primers. In TCRdb, the 5' RACE reads were re-called with MiXCR into one record per CDR3 protein. The sample includes 100,000 to 120,000 distinct CDR3 sequences, roughly a sixth of them seen just once. Study-wide results and caveats: Clones contracting across day 15 to 85 had a balanced CD4/CD8 profile; later expanding clones leaned CD4+. A second wave of clones peaked on day 37, and their SARS-CoV-2 specificity went unconfirmed. Cross-reactive memory apparently joined, as some responding clones appeared in pre-infection memory.

This clonotype was observed a few times. Its matching antigen is unknown. The receptor's source is a young man who had mild COVID-19 (a few samples of this study predate the infection). Cell type and time point are not known. The sample taken for sequencing was PBMCs or a T cell subset sorted from them (not recorded which). The V gene is TRBV20-1, the J gene TRBJ2-5, with 11 nucleotides matching TRBD2. CDR3 residues: CSARSRTSGLETQYF. In DNA, the CDR3 is TGCAGTGCTAGAAGTCGGACTAGCGGGCTAGAGACCCAGTACTTC.